Presented here are 9 T cell receptor beta chains from one specimen sequenced in a study of monozygotic twins with cystic fibrosis. TCRdb keeps only in-frame clones here, not all; method: immunoSEQ multiplex PCR. The sample consists of approximately 17,000 clones, about 96% of them appearing once. Sequencing was performed on blood. The origin of the receptors is a girl aged 2-10 years with cystic fibrosis.

This clone occurred once. CDR3 in amino acids: CAWGPGGYTF. CDR3 DNA: TGTGCCTGGGGACCTGGAGGCTACACCTTC. V is TRBV30 and J is TRBJ1-2; D is ambiguous. The V end was cut by 5 bases, the J end by 8 bases, with 9 bases between. Germline-derived CDR1 and CDR2 are GTSNPN and SVGIG (reference sequence). The CDR3 is 10 amino acids.

The chain combines TRBV19 with TRBJ2-7; TRBD1 is a possible D gene (5 bases). Germline lookup yields CDR1 LNHDA and CDR2 SQIVND (reference sequence). The CDR3 contains 15 residues. V was cut by 5 bases and J by 7 bases, with 21 bases left in between. For the CDR3, the DNA is TGTGCCAGTAGTGAAGGAACAGGAAGGGGCTGGGAGCAGTACTTC. This translates into CASSEGTGRGWEQYF. The full variable domain, completed using reference TRBV19 and TRBJ2-7, is DGGITQSPKYLFRKEGQNVTLSCEQNLNHDAMYWYRQDPGQGLRLIYYSQIVNDFQKGDIAEGYSVSREKKESFPLTVTSAQKNPTAFYLCASSEGTGRGWEQYFGPGTRLTVT.

The V gene is TRBV29-1, the J gene TRBJ1-1, with D tentatively TRBD1 (5 bases). Germline CDR1 and CDR2: SQVTM and ANQGSEA. The CDR3 has 14 residues. The V gene lost 1 base and the J gene lost 3 bases, with 12 bases spanning the gap. The CDR3 region is CSVEVRGFDTEAFF. The DNA of the CDR3 is TGCAGCGTTGAAGTTCGGGGGTTCGACACTGAAGCTTTCTTT.

This sequence joins TRBV5-4 and TRBJ2-1; 8 bases are a match to TRBD2. The CDR3 is 15 amino acids. Trimming at V came to 4 bases and at J to 9 bases, leaving 12 bases not matched to a gene. Germline CDR1 reads SGHNT; CDR2 reads YYREEE (reference sequence). Written as DNA, the CDR3 is TGTGCCAGCAGCAGACCGGGACTAGAGGGCGGTGAGCAGTTCTTC. This encodes CASSRPGLEGGEQFF.

The V call is TRBV10-3, the J call TRBJ1-2, with 8 bases lining up with TRBD1. Losses at the gene ends were 7 bases for V and 6 bases for J; bases not matched to a gene: 7. The CDR3 is 13 amino acids. The germline gives CDR1 ENHRY, CDR2 SYGVKD. This chain's CDR3 is CAIKPTGDHGYTF. CDR3 in DNA: TGTGCCATCAAGCCGACAGGGGACCATGGCTACACCTTC.

Details on this clone: The junction departs from the called germline gene at one end, perhaps through a read error. The J gene is TRBJ2-3, the V gene TRBV5-5, with a weak D call TRBD1 (5 bases). Germline CDR1 reads SGHKS; CDR2 reads YYEKEE (reference sequence). The CDR3 has 15 residues. The chain's CDR3 is CASSLAGLSTDTQYF. Here the CDR3 DNA reads TGTGCTAGCAGCTTGGCAGGGCTAAGCACAGATACGCAGTATTTT.

The V call is TRBV15, the J call TRBJ2-3, with a possible D match to TRBD2 (5 bases). V was cut by 0 bases and J by 1 base, with 11 bases left in between. The germline gives CDR1 LNHNV, CDR2 YYDKDF (reference sequence). The CDR3 totals 16 residues. CDR3 nucleotide sequence: TGTGCCACCAGCAGAGATCGGGGTTTCGGCACAGATACGCAGTATTTT. It is translated as CATSRDRGFGTDTQYF.

This chain connects TRBV30 to TRBJ1-2; D might be TRBD1 (6 bases). There are 12 residues in the CDR3. Germline V lookup: CDR1 GTSNPN, CDR2 SVGIG (reference sequence). V was trimmed by 3 bases and J by 5 bases, leaving 10 bases between them. Written as DNA, the CDR3 is TGTGCCTGGAGCCTAGGGGGGTATGGCTACACCTTC. Translation gives CAWSLGGYGYTF. Supplemented by reference TRBV30 and TRBJ1-2, the full variable domain reads SQTIHQWPATLVQPVGSPLSLECTVEGTSNPNLYWYRQAAGRGLQLLFYSVGIGQISSEVPQNLSASRPQDRQFILSSKKLLLSDSGFYLCAWSLGGYGYTFGSGTRLTVV.

The table lists this clone with a count of one. This chain joins TRBV6-5 and TRBJ2-5, with no clear D. The CDR3 is made up of 13 amino acids. Germline CDR1 reads MNHEY; CDR2 reads SVGAGI. V was clipped by 6 bases and J by 3 bases, with 11 bases between them. The CDR3 loop reads CASSPLDEETQYF. The CDR3 DNA reads as TGTGCCAGCAGCCCGTTAGATGAAGAGACCCAGTACTTC.